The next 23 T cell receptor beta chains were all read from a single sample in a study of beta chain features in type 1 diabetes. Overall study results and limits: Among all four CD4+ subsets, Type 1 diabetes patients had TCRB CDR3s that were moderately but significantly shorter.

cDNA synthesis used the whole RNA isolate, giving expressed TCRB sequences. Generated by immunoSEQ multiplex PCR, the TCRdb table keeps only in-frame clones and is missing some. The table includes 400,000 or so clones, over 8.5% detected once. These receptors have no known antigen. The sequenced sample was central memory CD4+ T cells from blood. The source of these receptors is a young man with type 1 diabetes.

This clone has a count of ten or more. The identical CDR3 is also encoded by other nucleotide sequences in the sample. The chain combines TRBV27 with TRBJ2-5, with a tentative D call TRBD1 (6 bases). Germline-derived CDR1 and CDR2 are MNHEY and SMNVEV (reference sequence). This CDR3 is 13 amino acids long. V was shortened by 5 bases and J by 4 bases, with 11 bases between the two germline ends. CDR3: CASSLLRGETQYF. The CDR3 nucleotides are TGTGCCAGCAGTCTGCTCAGGGGAGAGACCCAGTACTTC.

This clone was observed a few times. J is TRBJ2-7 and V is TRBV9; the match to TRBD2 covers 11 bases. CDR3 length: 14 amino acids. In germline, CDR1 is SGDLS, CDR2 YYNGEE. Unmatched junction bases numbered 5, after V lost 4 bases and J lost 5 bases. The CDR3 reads CASSITSGSNEQYF. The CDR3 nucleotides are TGTGCCAGCAGCATAACTAGCGGGAGTAACGAGCAGTACTTC.

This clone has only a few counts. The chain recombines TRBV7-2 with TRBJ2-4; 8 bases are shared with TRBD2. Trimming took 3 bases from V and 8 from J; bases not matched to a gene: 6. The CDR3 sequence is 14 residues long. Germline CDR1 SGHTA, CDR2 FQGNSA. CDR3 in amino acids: CASSLAAGADIQYF. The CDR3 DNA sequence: TGTGCCAGCAGCTTGGCAGCGGGAGCGGACATTCAGTACTTC. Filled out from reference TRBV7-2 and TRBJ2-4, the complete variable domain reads GAGVSQSPSNKVTEKGKDVELRCDPISGHTALYWYRQSLGQGLEFLIYFQGNSAPDKSGLPSDRFSAERTGGSVSTLTIQRTQQEDSAVYLCASSLAAGADIQYFGAGTRLSVL.

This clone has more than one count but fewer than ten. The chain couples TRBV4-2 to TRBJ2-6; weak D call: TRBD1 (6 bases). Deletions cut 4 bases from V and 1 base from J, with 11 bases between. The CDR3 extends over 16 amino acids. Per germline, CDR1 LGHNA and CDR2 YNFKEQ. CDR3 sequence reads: CASSLFRGSGANVLTF. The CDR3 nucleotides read TGTGCCAGCAGCCTTTTCAGGGGATCTGGGGCCAACGTCCTGACTTTC.

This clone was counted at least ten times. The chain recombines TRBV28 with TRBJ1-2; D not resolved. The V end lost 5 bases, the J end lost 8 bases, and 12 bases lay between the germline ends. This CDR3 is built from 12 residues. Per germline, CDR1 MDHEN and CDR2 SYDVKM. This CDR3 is CASSDRVRGYTF. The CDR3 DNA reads TGTGCCAGCAGTGACCGGGTTCGGGGCTACACCTTC.

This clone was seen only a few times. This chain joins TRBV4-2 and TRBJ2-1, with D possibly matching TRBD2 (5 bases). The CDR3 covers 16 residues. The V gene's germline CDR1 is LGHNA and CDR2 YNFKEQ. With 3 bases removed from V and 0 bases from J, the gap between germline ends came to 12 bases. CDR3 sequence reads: CASSQHVSVSYNEQFF. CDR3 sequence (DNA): TGTGCCAGCAGCCAGCACGTTAGCGTCTCCTACAATGAGCAGTTCTTC.

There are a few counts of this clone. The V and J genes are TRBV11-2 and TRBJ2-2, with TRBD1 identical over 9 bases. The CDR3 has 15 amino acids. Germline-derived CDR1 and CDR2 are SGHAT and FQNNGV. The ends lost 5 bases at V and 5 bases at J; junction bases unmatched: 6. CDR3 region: CASSPEGQGTGELFF. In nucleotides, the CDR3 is TGTGCCAGCAGCCCGGAGGGACAGGGTACCGGGGAGCTGTTTTTT.

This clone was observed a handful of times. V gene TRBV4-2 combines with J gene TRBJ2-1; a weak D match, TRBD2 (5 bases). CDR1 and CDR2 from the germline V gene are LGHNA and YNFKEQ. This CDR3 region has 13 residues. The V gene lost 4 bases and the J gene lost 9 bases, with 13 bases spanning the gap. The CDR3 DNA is TGTGCCAGCAGCCGCGAAGCGGAATTTGAGCAGTTCTTC. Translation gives CASSREAEFEQFF.

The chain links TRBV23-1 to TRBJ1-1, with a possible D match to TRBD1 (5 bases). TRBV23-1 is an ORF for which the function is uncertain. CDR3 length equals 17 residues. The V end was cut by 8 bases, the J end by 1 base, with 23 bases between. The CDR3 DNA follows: TGCGCCAGCCCCCGCCCCTTGCGACAGACCCGGAACACTGAAGCTTTCTTT. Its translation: CASPRPLRQTRNTEAFF.

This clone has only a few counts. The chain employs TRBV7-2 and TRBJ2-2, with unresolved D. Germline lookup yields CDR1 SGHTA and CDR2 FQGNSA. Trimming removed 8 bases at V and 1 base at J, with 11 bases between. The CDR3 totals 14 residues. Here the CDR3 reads CASVPPGNTGELFF. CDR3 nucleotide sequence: TGTGCCAGCGTCCCCCCCGGGAACACCGGGGAGCTGTTTTTT.

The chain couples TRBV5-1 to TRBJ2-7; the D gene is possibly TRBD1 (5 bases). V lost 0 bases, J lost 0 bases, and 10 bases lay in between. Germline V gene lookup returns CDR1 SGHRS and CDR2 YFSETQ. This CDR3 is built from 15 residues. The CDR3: CASSLATTASYEQYF. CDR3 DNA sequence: TGCGCCAGCAGCTTGGCCACGACAGCCTCCTACGAGCAGTACTTC.

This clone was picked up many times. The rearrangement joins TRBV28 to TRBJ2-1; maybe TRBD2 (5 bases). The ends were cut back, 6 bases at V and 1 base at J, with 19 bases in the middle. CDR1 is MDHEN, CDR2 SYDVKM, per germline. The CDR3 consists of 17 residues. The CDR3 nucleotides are TGTGCCAGCAGCCTGACGGGATTGGGAAATTCCTACAATGAGCAGTTCTTC. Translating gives CASSLTGLGNSYNEQFF.

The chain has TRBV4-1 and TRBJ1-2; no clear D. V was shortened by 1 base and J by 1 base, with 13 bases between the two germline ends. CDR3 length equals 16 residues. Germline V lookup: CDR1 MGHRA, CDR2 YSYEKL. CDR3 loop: CASSQVSAVNNYGYTF. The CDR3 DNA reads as TGCGCCAGCAGCCAAGTATCGGCAGTAAATAACTATGGCTACACCTTC.

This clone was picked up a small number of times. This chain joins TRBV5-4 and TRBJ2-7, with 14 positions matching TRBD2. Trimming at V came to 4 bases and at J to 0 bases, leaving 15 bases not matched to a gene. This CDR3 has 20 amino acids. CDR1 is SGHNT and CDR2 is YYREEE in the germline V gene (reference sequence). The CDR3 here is CASSPRPGLAGAPSSYEQYF. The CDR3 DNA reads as TGTGCCAGCAGCCCTCGACCGGGACTAGCGGGAGCCCCTAGCTCCTACGAGCAGTACTTC.

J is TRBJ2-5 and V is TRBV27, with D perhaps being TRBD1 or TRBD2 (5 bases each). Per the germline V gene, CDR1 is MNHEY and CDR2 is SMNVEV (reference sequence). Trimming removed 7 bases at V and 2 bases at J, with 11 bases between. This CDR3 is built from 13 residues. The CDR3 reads CASIPGAQETQYF. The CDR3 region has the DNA TGTGCCAGCATCCCCGGGGCTCAAGAGACCCAGTACTTC.

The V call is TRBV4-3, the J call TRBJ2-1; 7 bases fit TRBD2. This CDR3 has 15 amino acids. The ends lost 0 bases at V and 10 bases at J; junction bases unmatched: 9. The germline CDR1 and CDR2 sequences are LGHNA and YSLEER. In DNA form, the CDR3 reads TGCGCCAGCAGCCAAGATCGAGTTCAGGGAGGGGAGCAGTTCTTC. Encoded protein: CASSQDRVQGGEQFF.

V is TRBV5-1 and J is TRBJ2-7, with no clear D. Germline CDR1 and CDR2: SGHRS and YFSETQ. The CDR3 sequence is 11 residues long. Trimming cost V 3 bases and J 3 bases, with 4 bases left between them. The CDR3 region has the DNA TGCGCCAGCAGCTCCCACTACGAGCAGTACTTC. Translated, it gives CASSSHYEQYF.

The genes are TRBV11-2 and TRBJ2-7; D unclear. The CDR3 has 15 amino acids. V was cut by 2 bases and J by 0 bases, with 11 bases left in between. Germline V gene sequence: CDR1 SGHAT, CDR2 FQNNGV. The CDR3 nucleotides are TGTGCCAGCAGCTTATATGAGACGCCCTCCTACGAGCAGTACTTC. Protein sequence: CASSLYETPSYEQYF.

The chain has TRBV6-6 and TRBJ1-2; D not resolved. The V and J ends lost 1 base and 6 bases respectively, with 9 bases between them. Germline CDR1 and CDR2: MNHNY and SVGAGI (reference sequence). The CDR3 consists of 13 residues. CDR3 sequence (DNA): TGTGCCAGCAGTTACTATGTAGGACATGGCTACACCTTC. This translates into CASSYYVGHGYTF.

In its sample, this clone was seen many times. For the CDR3, the DNA is TGTGCCCAGGAGGGGGAGGGGGGCAATGAGCAGTTCTTC. It yields the protein CAQEGEGGNEQFF. The rearrangement uses TRBV30 and TRBJ2-1; tentative D call: TRBD2 (7 bases). Trimming took off 8 bases at V and 6 bases at J, with 17 bases between the two ends. The CDR3 runs 13 residues. Germline V CDR1 and CDR2: GTSNPN, SVGIG (reference sequence).

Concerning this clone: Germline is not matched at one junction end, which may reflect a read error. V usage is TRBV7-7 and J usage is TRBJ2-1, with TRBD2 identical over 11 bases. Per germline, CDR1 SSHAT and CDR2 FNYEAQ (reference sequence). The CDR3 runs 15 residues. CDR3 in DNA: TGTGCTAGCAGCAGGACTAGCGGGTCCATCAATGATCAGTTCTTC. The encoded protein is CASSRTSGSINDQFF.

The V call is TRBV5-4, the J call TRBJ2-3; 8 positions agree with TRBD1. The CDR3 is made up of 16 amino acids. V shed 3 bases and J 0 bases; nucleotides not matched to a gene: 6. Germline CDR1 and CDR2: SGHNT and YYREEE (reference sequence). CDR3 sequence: CASSSDRGRSTDTQYF. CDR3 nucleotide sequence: TGTGCCAGCAGCTCTGACAGGGGCCGAAGCACAGATACGCAGTATTTT.

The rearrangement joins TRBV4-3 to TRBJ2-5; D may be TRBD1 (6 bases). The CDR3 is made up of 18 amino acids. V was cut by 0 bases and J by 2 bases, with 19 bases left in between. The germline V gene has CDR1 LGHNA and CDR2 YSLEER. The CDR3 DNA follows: TGCGCCAGCAGCCAAGATTATGCATTGGGACAATTTCAAGAGACCCAGTACTTC. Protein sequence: CASSQDYALGQFQETQYF.